This T cell receptor (beta chain) was obtained from a study of blood T cells in healthy people across ages. Study results and caveats: Measured against age, TCR beta diversity per million T cells decreased in a roughly linear manner. Compared with aged donors, long-lived donors showed fewer expanded clones, suggesting selection.

Each donor gave 9.5 to 10 milliliters of peripheral blood. As for this clonotype: Its antigen is not identified. One end of the junction fails to match germline, which may point to a read error.

Per the germline V gene, CDR1 is ENHRY and CDR2 is SYGVKD. The CDR3 runs 12 residues. A second PCR of 7 to 11 cycles used a sample-barcoded 5' primer and a J-beta primer mix. TCRdb fed the 5' RACE reads into MiXCR, producing one record per CDR3 protein. Seen here are about 680,000 distinct CDR3 sequences, roughly 50% observed once, and the top ten hold approximately 32%. This chain connects TRBV10-3 to TRBJ2-7, with D perhaps matching TRBD1 (6 bases). The material sequenced was blood. The clonotype comes from a woman aged 55-70 years in good health. The CDR3 reads CAITNSTGRADF. The CDR3 region has the DNA TGTGCCATCACCAACTCCACAGGGCGAGCGGACTTC.